This TCR beta chain was identified during a study of shared clonotypes between healthy human individuals. Study as a whole: Each donor's CD8 memory used one plate, CD8 naive two, each CD4 subset three.

Germline V CDR1 and CDR2: GTSNPN, SVGIG (reference sequence). The CDR3 runs 12 residues. Assay: immunoSEQ multiplex PCR; the TCRdb copy retains only in-frame clones and omits some. The sample lists 850,000 to 1,200,000 clones; about 77% were seen once. A remark on this clone: Germline is not matched at one junction end, which may reflect a read error.

The clonotype comes from a man aged 18 to 35 in good health. This sequence joins TRBV30 and TRBJ2-7, with D perhaps being TRBD1 or TRBD2 (5 bases each). Input material: memory CD4+ T cells sorted from blood. Subset described: CD45RA-negative fraction. The CDR3 loop reads CAGAGFLSEQYF. The CDR3, as DNA: TGCGCCGGGGCAGGGTTTTTATCCGAGCAGTACTTC.